The clone carrying this T cell receptor (delta chain) was observed a few times. Antigen: not known. These data come from a study of human gamma delta and Vdelta1 T cells. Notes on the study in general: Acute myeloid leukemia was reportedly broadly targeted by polyclonal Delta One T cells.

TCRdb reanalyzed the PCR reads using CATT. The data hold fewer than 15,000 delta-chain clones, with 40% to 60% observed a single time. Germline-derived CDR1 and CDR2 are TSWWSYY and QGS. The CDR3 is made up of 19 amino acids. The ends lost 4 bases at V and 0 bases at J; junction bases unmatched: 16. The chain carries TRDV1 and TRDJ1; TRDD3 agrees at 8 bases. Source material: Vdelta1 gamma-delta T cells from blood grown in culture (DOT cells). This TCR was recovered from a human donor in good health. DNA for the CDR3: TGTGCTCTTGGGGCCTTATTACGCGGGATACGCTTGTACACCGATAAACTCATCTTT. This encodes CALGALLRGIRLYTDKLIF.